This TCR beta chain was identified in a study of T cell repertoires in cytomegalovirus infection. Study context: Matching HLA type and CMV infection were both indicated by public TCR beta signatures. General study points: Of the TCR beta families, the public ones yielded a cumulative frequency that identified carriers of CMV plus the relevant HLA.

The CDR3 is made up of 11 amino acids. Per germline, CDR1 SQVTM and CDR2 ANQGSEA. V lost 4 bases and J lost 1, with 5 bases in between. This clonotype was counted many times. The antigen is unknown. Via MiXCR, TCRdb re-called the reads, giving one row per CDR3 protein. The top ten clones hold under 7% of a sample with around 210,000 distinct CDR3 sequences, around 6.6% of them seen once. The chain links TRBV29-1 to TRBJ2-7; the D is unclear. Sequenced input: PBMCs. The sequence came from a human donor in good health (CMV status not recorded). Some clones in this sample may be carry-over from other donors' samples. The CDR3 DNA sequence: TGCAGCGTTGGGGCATCCTACGAGCAGTACTTC. Translation gives CSVGASYEQYF.